This T cell receptor delta chain was observed in a study of Vδ1+ human thymocytes. Extracted RNA was reverse transcribed into cDNA. The CDR3 regions were amplified by multiplex PCR from V-gene primers to a constant-region primer. TCRdb repeated clone calling on the multiplex PCR reads with CATT. The table shows more than 50,000 delta-chain clones, with over 13% occurring only once. This clone was found a few times. What it binds is not known. Thymocytes were sorted as CD3+ TCRVdelta1+ TCRVdelta2- after alphabeta T cell depletion. J was trimmed by 10 bases and V by 1 base; bases with no gene match: 24. The CDR3 is 20 residues long. Germline V CDR1 and CDR2: TSWWSYY, QGS. Findings and limits, study-wide: TRG sequences recurred across donors, whereas TRD sequences stayed essentially private. The authors advised highly purified populations and single-cell validation. Thymic delta-chain repertoires held 20% to 25% Vdelta2 sequences and few Vdelta3, despite high sort purity. Thymic TRG and TRD repertoires appeared highly polyclonal.

The sequence derives from a girl under three years old who had congenital heart surgery. The chain couples TRDV1 to TRDJ1; 10 bases align to TRDD3. Sequencing input: Vdelta1+ gamma-delta thymocytes from the thymus. Noted subset: FACS-sorted CD3+ TCRalphabeta- TCRVdelta1+ TCRVdelta2- thymocytes. The CDR3 DNA is TGTGCTCTTGGGGAACACTTTCTCGTACTGGGGGATGATGTGAGTCGGCGACTCATCTTT. It codes for CALGEHFLVLGDDVSRRLIF.